Reported below is one T cell receptor beta chain. These data belong to a study of T cell changes during pregnancy in multiple sclerosis. CDR1 SNHLY and CDR2 FYNNEI come from the germline V gene. The CDR3 is 16 residues long. Data came from immunoSEQ multiplex PCR; TCRdb stores just in-frame clones and leaves some out. The table lists 55,000 to 65,000 clones, 90% of them singletons. The chain uses TRBV2 and TRBJ2-5; D possibly corresponds to TRBD2 (6 bases). The end of the DNA is better explained by TRBJ2-7, so the J call may be wrong. This clonotype was sampled from a female donor in good health, enrolled as a control in a pregnancy study. The source material was peripheral blood, sampled in the first trimester of pregnancy. The CDR3 is CASSEMAGSRSYEQYF. In DNA form, the CDR3 reads TGTGCCAGCAGTGAAATGGCCGGGAGCCGGTCCTACGAGCAGTACTTC.